Shown below are 14 T cell receptor beta chains from a single sample sequenced in a study of radiation and T cells in renal cell carcinoma. As for time point: blood 4 weeks post-SBRT, at nephrectomy. Treatment in this sample: 15 Gy SBRT to primary tumor, nephrectomy 4 weeks later. Measured with immunoSEQ multiplex PCR; TCRdb has only the in-frame clones, and not every one. The table records over 60,000 clones, approximately 82% of them present only once. The sample in question was blood, obtained from a patient whose treatment included radiotherapy and nephrectomy. Source of these receptors: a woman aged 55-69 years with renal cell carcinoma.

This chain uses TRBV7-2 with TRBJ1-2; 9 nucleotides match TRBD1. Germline V gene lookup returns CDR1 SGHTA and CDR2 FQGNSA. The V segment lost 3 bases and the J segment 2 bases; nucleotides outside the gene matches: 4. The CDR3 has 15 residues. In nucleotides, the CDR3 is TGTGCCAGCAGCTTGTCAACAGGGGGCAACTATGGCTACACCTTC. Translating gives CASSLSTGGNYGYTF. The entire variable domain, with the rest obtained from reference TRBV7-2 and TRBJ1-2, is as follows: GAGVSQSPSNKVTEKGKDVELRCDPISGHTALYWYRQSLGQGLEFLIYFQGNSAPDKSGLPSDRFSAERTGGSVSTLTIQRTQQEDSAVYLCASSLSTGGNYGYTFGSGTRLTVV.

This chain links TRBV7-9 with TRBJ1-5, with no clear D. Trimming stripped 3 bases from V and 2 bases from J, with 8 bases between. The length of the CDR3 is 14 residues. CDR1 is SEHNR, CDR2 FQNEAQ, per germline (reference sequence). As DNA, the CDR3 is TGTGCCAGCAGCTTCAGTCACGGCAATCAGCCCCAGCATTTT. Its protein is CASSFSHGNQPQHF. Using reference TRBV7-9 and TRBJ1-5 for the parts outside the CDR3, the full variable domain is DTGVSQNPRHKITKRGQNVTFRCDPISEHNRLYWYRQTLGQGPEFLTYFQNEAQLEKSRLLSDRFSAERPKGSFSTLEIQRTEQGDSAMYLCASSFSHGNQPQHFGDGTRLSIL.

This clone is medium-sized by share. The CDR3 sequence is CASRNPGLAGTDTQYF. The DNA for the CDR3 is TGTGCCAGCAGGAACCCGGGACTAGCGGGAACAGATACGCAGTATTTT. The chain combines TRBV11-2 with TRBJ2-3; 13 bases match TRBD2. The germline gives CDR1 SGHAT, CDR2 FQNNGV. V lost 6 bases and J lost 3; bases outside the gene matches: 6. The CDR3 spans 16 residues.

V gene TRBV28 combines with J gene TRBJ2-3, with D unresolved. CDR1 and CDR2 from the germline V gene are MDHEN and SYDVKM. This CDR3 comprises 16 residues. Trimming removed 1 base from V and 0 bases from J, with 11 bases in between. The CDR3 nucleotides read TGTGCCAGCAGTTTATTGGGCGCGTCTAGCACAGATACGCAGTATTTT. Translation gives CASSLLGASSTDTQYF.

This sequence joins TRBV6-1 and TRBJ2-7; D might be TRBD2 (5 bases). This CDR3 has 13 amino acids. V was shortened by 8 bases and J by 3 bases, with 14 bases between the two germline ends. Germline lookup yields CDR1 MNHNS and CDR2 SASEGT. The CDR3 DNA reads TGTGCCAGCTCGGTCCTAGCCCACTACGAGCAGTACTTC. Translation gives CASSVLAHYEQYF.

The chain recombines TRBV14 with TRBJ1-4; a possible D gene is TRBD1 (5 bases). CDR1 and CDR2 (germline): SGHDN, FVKESK. The CDR3 sequence is 15 residues long. V was pared by 1 base and J by 7 bases, with 13 bases between. The CDR3 spells CASSQVRGSGEKLFF. The CDR3 DNA is TGTGCCAGCAGCCAAGTAAGGGGATCAGGTGAAAAACTGTTTTTT.

The genes are TRBV5-1 and TRBJ1-4, with D unclear. Trimming cost V 1 base and J 5 bases, with 9 bases left between them. The CDR3 totals 14 residues. Germline values: CDR1 SGHRS, CDR2 YFSETQ. As DNA, the CDR3 is TGCGCCAGCAGCTTGTATACGGGCAATGAAAAACTGTTTTTT. As protein: CASSLYTGNEKLFF. The variable domain in full, completed from reference TRBV5-1 and TRBJ1-4, reads KAGVTQTPRYLIKTRGQQVTLSCSPISGHRSVSWYQQTPGQGLQFLFEYFSETQRNKGNFPGRFSGRQFSNSRSEMNVSTLELGDSALYLCASSLYTGNEKLFFGSGTQLSVL.

V gene TRBV19 combines with J gene TRBJ1-2; 7 bases map to TRBD1. CDR1 and CDR2 from the germline V gene are LNHDA and SQIVND (reference sequence). V was clipped by 1 base and J by 5 bases; unmatched bases: 4. This CDR3 is built from 14 residues. CDR3 sequence: CASSIARGMYGYTF. The CDR3, as DNA: TGTGCCAGTAGTATAGCCAGGGGGATGTATGGCTACACCTTC.

V gene TRBV11-2 combines with J gene TRBJ2-4, with 8 bases that match TRBD2. This CDR3 spans 18 amino acids. The V gene end was trimmed by 1 base and the J gene end by 3 bases; junction bases not matched to a gene: 11. The V gene's germline CDR1 is SGHAT and CDR2 FQNNGV. CDR3 nucleotides: TGTGCCAGCAGCTTAGTGGGCAGCGGGAGTACCGTCAAAAACATTCAGTACTTC. Translation: CASSLVGSGSTVKNIQYF.

This chain connects TRBV10-3 to TRBJ2-7; D not resolved. With 10 bases removed from V and 3 bases from J, the gap between germline ends came to 13 bases. Per the germline V gene, CDR1 is ENHRY and CDR2 is SYGVKD. This CDR3 spans 12 amino acids. The CDR3 loop is CATTGTDYEQYF. The CDR3 DNA reads TGTGCCACTACGGGTACGGACTACGAGCAGTACTTC.

This clone was detected once. The chain has TRBV7-9 and TRBJ2-5; no firm D call. The DNA matches TRBJ2-7 better at its end, which makes the J call doubtful. CDR1 and CDR2 from the germline V gene are SEHNR and FQNEAQ (reference sequence). The CDR3 has 12 residues. The chain's CDR3 is CASRAGSYEQYF. The CDR3 nucleotides are TGTGCCAGCAGGGCAGGCTCCTACGAGCAGTACTTC.

This clone occurred once. The V call is TRBV6-5, the J call TRBJ2-3; TRBD2 matches 14 bases. The J segment lost 4 bases and the V segment lost 6 bases, leaving 3 bases of the junction unmatched. Germline values: CDR1 MNHEY, CDR2 SVGAGI. The CDR3 sequence is 15 residues long. CDR3 DNA sequence: TGTGCCAGCAGGGAGACTAGCGGGAGGGCAGATACGCAGTATTTT. This gives the protein CASRETSGRADTQYF.

This chain links TRBV19 with TRBJ2-1; 7 bases agree with TRBD2. V lost 8 bases to trimming and J lost 8 bases; unmatched junction nucleotides: 12. In germline, CDR1 is LNHDA, CDR2 SQIVND (reference sequence). The CDR3 has 14 amino acids. The CDR3 here is CASRDYRNGDEQFF. CDR3 nucleotide sequence: TGTGCCAGTCGGGACTACCGAAACGGGGATGAGCAGTTCTTC.

The chain recombines TRBV9 with TRBJ2-1, with TRBD1 matching 10 bases. The germline V gene encodes CDR1 SGDLS and CDR2 YYNGEE. Unmatched junction bases numbered 8, after V lost 3 bases and J lost 2 bases. The CDR3 is made up of 17 amino acids. The DNA for the CDR3 is TGTGCCAGCAGCGGGGACAGGGGACAACCTACCTACAATGAGCAGTTCTTC. This sequence encodes CASSGDRGQPTYNEQFF. Supplemented by reference TRBV9 and TRBJ2-1, the full variable domain reads DSGVTQTPKHLITATGQRVTLRCSPRSGDLSVYWYQQSLDQGLQFLIQYYNGEERAKGNILERFSAQQFPDLHSELNLSSLELGDSALYFCASSGDRGQPTYNEQFFGPGTRLTVL.